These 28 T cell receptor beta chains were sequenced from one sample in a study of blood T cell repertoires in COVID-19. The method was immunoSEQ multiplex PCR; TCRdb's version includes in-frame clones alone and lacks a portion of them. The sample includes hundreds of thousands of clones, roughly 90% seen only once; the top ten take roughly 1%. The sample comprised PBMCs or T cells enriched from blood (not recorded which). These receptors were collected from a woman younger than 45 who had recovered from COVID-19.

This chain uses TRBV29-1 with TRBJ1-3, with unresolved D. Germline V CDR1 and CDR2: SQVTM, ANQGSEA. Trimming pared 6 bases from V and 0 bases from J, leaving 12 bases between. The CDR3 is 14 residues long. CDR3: CSVAGGLSGNTIYF. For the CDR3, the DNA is TGCAGCGTGGCCGGAGGGCTCTCTGGAAACACCATATATTTT.

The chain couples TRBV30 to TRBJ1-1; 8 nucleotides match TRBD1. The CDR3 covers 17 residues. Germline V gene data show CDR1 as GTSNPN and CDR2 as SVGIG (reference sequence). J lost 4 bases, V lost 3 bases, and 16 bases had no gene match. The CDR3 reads CAWSAIGFRGLGTEAFF. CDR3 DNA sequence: TGTGCCTGGAGCGCAATAGGTTTCAGGGGGCTGGGCACTGAAGCTTTCTTT.

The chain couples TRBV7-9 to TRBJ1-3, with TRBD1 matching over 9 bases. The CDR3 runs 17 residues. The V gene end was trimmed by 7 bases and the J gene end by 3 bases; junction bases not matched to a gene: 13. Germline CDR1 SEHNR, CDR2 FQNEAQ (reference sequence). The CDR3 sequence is CASNPRRTGVNGNTIYF. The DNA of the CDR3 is TGTGCCAGCAACCCCCGTCGGACAGGGGTAAATGGAAACACCATATATTTT.

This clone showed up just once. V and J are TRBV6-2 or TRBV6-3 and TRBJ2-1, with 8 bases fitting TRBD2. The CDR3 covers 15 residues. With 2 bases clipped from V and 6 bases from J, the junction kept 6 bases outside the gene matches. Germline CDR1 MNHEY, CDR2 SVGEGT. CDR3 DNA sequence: TGTGCCAGCAGTTACCAGCGGGGGAATATCAATGAGCAGTTCTTC. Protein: CASSYQRGNINEQFF.

CDR3: CASSYLRGRFYSNQPQHF. The CDR3 DNA sequence: TGTGCCAGCAGCTACCTCAGGGGCCGCTTCTATAGCAATCAGCCCCAGCATTTT. The chain couples TRBV21-1 to TRBJ1-5; the table calls TRBD1, which could not be checked here. TRBV21-1 is classified as a pseudogene. The length of the CDR3 is 18 residues.

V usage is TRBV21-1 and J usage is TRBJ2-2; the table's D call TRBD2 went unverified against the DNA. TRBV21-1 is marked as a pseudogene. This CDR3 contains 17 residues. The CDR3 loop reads CASSKDSGGGNTGELFF. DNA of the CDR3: TGTGCCAGCAGCAAAGATTCCGGCGGGGGGAACACCGGGGAGCTGTTTTTT.

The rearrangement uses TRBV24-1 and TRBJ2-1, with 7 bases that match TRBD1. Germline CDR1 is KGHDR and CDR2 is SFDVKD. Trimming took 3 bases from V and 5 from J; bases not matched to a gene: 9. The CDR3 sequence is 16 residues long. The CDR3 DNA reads TGTGCCACCAGTGATGGGGCAGGGGGTTCTAACAATGAGCAGTTCTTC. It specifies CATSDGAGGSNNEQFF.

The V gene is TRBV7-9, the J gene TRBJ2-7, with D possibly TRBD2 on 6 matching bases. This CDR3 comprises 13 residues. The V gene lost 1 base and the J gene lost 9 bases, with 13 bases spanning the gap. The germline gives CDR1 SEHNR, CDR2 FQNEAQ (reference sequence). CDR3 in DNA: TGTGCCAGCAGCTTAGTAGGGGAGGTCACGCAGTACTTC. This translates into CASSLVGEVTQYF.

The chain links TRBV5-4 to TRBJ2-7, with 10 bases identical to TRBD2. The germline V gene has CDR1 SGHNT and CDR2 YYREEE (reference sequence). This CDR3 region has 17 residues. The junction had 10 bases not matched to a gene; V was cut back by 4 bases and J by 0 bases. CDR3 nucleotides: TGTGCCAGCAGCAGTAGCGGGGGGCCCCTCAGCTCCTACGAGCAGTACTTC. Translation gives CASSSSGGPLSSYEQYF.

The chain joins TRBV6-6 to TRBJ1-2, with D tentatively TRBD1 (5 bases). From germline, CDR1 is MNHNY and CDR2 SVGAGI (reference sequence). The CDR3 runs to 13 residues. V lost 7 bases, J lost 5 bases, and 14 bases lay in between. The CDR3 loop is CASNPDSSYGYTF. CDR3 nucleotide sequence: TGTGCCAGCAACCCAGACAGCTCTTATGGCTACACCTTC.

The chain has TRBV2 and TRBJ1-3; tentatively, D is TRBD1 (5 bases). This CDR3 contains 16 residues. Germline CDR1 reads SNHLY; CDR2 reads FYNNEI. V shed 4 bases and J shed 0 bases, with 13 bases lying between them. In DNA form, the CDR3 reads TGTGCCAGCAGTGGGGGAAGACAGCTCTCTGGAAACACCATATATTTT. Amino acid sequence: CASSGGRQLSGNTIYF.

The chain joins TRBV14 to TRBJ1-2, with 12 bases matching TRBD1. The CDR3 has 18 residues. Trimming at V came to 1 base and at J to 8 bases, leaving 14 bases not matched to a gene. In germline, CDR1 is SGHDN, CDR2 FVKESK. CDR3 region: CASSQGDRGRRVRLGYTF. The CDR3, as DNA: TGTGCCAGCAGCCAAGGGGACAGGGGGCGGAGAGTCCGACTGGGCTACACCTTC.

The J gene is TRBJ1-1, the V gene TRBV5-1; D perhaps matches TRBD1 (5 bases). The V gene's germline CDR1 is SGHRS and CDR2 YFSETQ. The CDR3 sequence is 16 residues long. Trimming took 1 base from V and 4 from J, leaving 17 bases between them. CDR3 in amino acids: CASSLNRGAGGTEAFF. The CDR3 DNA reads TGCGCCAGCAGCTTGAATAGAGGGGCCGGGGGCACTGAAGCTTTCTTT.

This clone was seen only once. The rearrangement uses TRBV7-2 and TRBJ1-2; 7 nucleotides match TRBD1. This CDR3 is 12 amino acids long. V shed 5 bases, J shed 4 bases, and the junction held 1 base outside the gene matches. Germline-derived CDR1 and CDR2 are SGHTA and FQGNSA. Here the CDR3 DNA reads TGTGCCAGCAGCGGGACAGCCTATGGCTACACCTTC. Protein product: CASSGTAYGYTF.

In DNA, the CDR3 is TGTGCCTGGAGTGCCTCCAGGGGCGGTCCCGAGGAGCAGTACTTC. This gives the protein CAWSASRGGPEEQYF. The rearrangement uses TRBV30 and TRBJ2-7; tentatively, D is TRBD1 (6 bases). CDR1 and CDR2 (germline): GTSNPN, SVGIG (reference sequence). The CDR3 contains 15 residues. The V end lost 1 base, the J end lost 7 bases, and 20 bases lay between the germline ends.

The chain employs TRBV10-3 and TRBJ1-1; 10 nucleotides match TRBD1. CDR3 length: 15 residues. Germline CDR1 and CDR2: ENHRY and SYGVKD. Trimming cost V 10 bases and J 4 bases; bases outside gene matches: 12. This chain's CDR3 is CATESMTGGRTEAFF. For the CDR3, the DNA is TGTGCCACAGAAAGCATGACAGGGGGCCGCACTGAAGCTTTCTTT.

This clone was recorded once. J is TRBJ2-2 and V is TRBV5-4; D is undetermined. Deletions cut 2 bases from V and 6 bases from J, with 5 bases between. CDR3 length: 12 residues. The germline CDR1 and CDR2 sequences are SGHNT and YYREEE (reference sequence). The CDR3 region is CASSLLAGELFF. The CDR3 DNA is TGTGCCAGCAGCTTACTGGCCGGGGAGCTGTTTTTT.

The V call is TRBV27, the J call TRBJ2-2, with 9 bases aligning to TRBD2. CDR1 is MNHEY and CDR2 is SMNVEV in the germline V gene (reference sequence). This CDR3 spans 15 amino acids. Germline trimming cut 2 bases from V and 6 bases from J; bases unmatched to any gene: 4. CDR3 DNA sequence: TGTGCCAGCAGTTTAACGCGGGGGGGCTCCGGGGAGCTGTTTTTT. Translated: CASSLTRGGSGELFF.

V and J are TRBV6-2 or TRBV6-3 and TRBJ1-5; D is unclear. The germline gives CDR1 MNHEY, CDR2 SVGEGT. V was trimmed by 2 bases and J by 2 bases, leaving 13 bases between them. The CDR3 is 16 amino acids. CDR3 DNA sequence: TGTGCCAGCAGTTACGGTGTCCCGGAGGGCAATCAGCCCCAGCATTTT. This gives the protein CASSYGVPEGNQPQHF.

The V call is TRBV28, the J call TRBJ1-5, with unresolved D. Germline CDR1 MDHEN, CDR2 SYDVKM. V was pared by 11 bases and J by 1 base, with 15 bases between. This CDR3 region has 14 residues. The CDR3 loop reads CAGAKRVSNQPQHF. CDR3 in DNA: TGTGCCGGCGCCAAGCGGGTGAGCAATCAGCCCCAGCATTTT.

The CDR3 here is CASRSRAGGNTEAFF. CDR3 DNA: TGTGCCAGCAGGAGCCGGGCCGGGGGGAACACTGAAGCTTTCTTT. This sequence joins TRBV7-2 and TRBJ1-1, with D perhaps matching TRBD1 (5 bases). The CDR3 is made up of 15 amino acids. Germline values: CDR1 SGHTA, CDR2 FQGNSA. Trimming cost V 6 bases and J 1 base, with 15 bases left between them.

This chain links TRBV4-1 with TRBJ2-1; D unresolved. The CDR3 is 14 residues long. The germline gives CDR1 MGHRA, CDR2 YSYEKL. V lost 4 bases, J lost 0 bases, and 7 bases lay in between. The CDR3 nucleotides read TGCGCCAGCAGCCCCGGTCCCTCCTACAATGAGCAGTTCTTC. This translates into CASSPGPSYNEQFF.

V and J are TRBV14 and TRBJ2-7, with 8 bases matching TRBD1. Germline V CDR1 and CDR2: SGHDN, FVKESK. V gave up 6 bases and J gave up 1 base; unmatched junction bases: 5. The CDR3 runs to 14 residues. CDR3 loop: CASRSDRDSYEQYF. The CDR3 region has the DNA TGTGCCAGCAGGTCGGACAGGGATTCCTACGAGCAGTACTTC. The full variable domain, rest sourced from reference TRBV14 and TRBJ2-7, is EAGVTQFPSHSVIEKGQTVTLRCDPISGHDNLYWYRRVMGKEIKFLLHFVKESKQDESGMPNNRFLAERTGGTYSTLKVQPAELEDSGVYFCASRSDRDSYEQYFGPGTRLTVT.

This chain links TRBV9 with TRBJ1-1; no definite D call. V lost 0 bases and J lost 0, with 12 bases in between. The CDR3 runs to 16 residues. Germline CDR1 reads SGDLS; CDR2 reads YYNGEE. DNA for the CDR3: TGTGCCAGCAGCGTAGGTCACGCGGATATGAACACTGAAGCTTTCTTT. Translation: CASSVGHADMNTEAFF.

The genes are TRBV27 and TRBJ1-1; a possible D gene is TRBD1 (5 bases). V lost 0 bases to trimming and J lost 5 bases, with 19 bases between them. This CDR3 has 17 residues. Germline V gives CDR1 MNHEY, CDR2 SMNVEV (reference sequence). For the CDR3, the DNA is TGTGCCAGCAGTTTATCGACCGGGGGGTCGGGGAAGACTGAAGCTTTCTTT. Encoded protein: CASSLSTGGSGKTEAFF.

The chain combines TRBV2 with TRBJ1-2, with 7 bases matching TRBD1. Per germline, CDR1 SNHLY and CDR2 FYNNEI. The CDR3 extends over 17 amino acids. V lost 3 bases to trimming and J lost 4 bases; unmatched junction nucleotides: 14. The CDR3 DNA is TGTGCCAGCAGTGAGGTGTTAGGGGGACAGCCGATCTATGGCTACACCTTC. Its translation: CASSEVLGGQPIYGYTF. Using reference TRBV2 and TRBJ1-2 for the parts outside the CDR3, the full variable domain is EPEVTQTPSHQVTQMGQEVILRCVPISNHLYFYWYRQILGQKVEFLVSFYNNEISEKSEIFDDQFSVERPDGSNFTLKIRSTKLEDSAMYFCASSEVLGGQPIYGYTFGSGTRLTVV.

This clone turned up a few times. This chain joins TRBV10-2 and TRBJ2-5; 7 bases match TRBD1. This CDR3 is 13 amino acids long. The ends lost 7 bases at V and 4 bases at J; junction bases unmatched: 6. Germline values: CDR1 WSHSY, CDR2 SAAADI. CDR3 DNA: TGCGCCAGCAATTCCCCAGGGGGAGAGACCCAGTACTTC. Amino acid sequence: CASNSPGGETQYF.

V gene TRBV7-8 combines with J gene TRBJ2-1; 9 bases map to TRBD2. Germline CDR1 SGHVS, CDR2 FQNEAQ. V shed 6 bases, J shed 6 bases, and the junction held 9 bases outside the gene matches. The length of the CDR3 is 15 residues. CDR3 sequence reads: CASRPRLAARNEQFF. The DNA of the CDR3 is TGTGCCAGCAGGCCCAGACTAGCGGCCCGCAATGAGCAGTTCTTC.